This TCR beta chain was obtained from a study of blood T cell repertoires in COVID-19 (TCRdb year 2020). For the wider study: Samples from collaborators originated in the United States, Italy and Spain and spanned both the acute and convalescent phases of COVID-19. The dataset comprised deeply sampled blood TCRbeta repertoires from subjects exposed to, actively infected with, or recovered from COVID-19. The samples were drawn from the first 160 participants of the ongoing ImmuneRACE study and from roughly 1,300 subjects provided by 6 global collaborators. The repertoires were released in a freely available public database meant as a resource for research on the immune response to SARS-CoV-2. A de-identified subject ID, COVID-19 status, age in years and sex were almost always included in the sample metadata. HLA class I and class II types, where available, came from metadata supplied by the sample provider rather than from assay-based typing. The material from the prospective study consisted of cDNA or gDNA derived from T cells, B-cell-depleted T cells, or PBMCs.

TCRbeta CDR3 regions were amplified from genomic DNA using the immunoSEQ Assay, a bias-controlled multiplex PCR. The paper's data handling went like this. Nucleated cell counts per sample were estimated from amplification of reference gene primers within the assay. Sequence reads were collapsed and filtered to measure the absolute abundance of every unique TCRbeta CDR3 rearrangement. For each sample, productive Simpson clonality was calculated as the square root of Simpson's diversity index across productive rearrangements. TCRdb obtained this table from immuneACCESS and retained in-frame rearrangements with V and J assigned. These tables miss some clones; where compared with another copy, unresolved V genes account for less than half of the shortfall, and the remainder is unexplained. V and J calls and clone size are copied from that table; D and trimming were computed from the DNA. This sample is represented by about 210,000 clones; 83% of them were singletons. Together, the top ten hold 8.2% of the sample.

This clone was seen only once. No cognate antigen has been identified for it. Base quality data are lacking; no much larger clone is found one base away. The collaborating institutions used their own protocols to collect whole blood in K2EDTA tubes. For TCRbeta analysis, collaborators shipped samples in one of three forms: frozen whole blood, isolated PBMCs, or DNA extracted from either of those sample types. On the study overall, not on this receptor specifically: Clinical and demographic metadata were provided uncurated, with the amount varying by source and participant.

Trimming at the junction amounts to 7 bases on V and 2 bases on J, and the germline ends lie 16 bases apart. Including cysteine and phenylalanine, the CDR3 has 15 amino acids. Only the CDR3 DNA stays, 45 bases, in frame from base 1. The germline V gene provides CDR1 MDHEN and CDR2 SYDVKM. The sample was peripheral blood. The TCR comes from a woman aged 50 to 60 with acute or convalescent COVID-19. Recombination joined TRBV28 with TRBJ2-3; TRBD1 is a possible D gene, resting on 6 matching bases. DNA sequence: TGTGCCAGCACCCGACAGGCTGACAACACAGATACGCAGTATTTT. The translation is CASTRQADNTDTQYF.